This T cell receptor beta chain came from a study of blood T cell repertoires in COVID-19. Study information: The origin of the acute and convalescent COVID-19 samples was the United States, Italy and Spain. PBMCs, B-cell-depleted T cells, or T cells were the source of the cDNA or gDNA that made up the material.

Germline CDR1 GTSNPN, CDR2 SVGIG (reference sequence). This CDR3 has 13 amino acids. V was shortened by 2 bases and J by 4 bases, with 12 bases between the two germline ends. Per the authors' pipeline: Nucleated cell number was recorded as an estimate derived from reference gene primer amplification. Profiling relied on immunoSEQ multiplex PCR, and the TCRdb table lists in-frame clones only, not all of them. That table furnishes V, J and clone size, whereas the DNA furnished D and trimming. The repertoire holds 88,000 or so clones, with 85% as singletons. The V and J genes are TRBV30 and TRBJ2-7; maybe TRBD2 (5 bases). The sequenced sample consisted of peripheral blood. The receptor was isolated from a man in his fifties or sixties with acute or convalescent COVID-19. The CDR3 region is CAWSPGISYEQYF. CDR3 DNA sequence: TGTGCCTGGAGTCCCGGGATCTCATACGAGCAGTACTTC.